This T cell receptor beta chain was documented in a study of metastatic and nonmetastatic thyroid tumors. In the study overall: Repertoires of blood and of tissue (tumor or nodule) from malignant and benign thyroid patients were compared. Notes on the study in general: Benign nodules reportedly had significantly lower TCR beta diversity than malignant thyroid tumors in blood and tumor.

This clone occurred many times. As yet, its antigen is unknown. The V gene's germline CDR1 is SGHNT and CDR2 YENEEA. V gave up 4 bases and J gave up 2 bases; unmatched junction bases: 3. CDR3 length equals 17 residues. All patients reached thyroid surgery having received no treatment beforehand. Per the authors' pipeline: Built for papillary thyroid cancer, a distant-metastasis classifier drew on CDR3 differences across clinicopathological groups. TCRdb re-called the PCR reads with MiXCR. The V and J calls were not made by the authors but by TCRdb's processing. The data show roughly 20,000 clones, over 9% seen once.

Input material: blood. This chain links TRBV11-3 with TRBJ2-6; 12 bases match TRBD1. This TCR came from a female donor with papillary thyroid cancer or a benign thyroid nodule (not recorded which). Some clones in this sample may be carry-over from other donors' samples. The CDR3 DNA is TGTGCCAGCAGCTCGGGACAGGGGGCTCCTGGGGCCAACGTCCTGACTTTC. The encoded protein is CASSSGQGAPGANVLTF.